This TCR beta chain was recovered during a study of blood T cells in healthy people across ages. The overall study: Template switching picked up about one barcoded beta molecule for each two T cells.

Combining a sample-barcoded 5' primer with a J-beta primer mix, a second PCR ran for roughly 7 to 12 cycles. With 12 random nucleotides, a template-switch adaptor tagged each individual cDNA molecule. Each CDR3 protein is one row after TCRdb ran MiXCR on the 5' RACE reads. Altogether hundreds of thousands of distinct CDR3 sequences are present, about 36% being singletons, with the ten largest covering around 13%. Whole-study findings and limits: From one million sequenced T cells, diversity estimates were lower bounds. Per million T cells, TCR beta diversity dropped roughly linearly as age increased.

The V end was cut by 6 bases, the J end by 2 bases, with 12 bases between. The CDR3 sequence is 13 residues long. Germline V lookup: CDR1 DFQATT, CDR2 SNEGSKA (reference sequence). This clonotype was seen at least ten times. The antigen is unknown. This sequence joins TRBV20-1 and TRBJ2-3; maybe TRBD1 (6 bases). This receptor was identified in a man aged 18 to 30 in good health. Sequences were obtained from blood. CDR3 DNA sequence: TGCAGTGCCCTACAGGGCCTCACAGATACGCAGTATTTT. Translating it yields CSALQGLTDTQYF.